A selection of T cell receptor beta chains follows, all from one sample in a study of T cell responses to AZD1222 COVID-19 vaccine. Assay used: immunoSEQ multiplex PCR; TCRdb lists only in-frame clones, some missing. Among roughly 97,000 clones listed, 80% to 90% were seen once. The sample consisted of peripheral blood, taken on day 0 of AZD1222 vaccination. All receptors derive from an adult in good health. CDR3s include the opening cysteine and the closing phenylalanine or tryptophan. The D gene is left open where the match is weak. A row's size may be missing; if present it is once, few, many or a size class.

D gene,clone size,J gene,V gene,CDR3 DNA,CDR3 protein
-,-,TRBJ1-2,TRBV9,TGTGCCAGCACCCGGACAGTTGACTATGGCTACACCTTC,CASTRTVDYGYTF
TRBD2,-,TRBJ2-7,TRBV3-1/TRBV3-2,TGTGCCAGCAGCCAACAAGCGGGAGTCTACGAGCAGTACTTC,CASSQQAGVYEQYF
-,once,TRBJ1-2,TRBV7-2,TGTGCCATAAGAGACGGAGGAGCCTATGGCTACACCTTC,CAIRDGGAYGYTF
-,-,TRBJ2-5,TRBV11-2,TGTGCCAGCAGCTTAATTCCTCAAGAGACCCAGTACTTC,CASSLIPQETQYF
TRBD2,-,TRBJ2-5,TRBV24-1,TGTGCCACCAGTGATTTTAGCGGGGGGACCTCAGGGACCCAGTACTTC,CATSDFSGGTSGTQYF
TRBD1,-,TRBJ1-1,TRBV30,TGTGCCGAAAAACAGGGGGGGAACACTGAAGCTTTCTTT,CAEKQGGNTEAFF
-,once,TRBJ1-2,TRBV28,TGTGCCAGCAGTTTTGGGGGTCAGTTTAATGGCTACACCTTC,CASSFGGQFNGYTF
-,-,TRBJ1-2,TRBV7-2,TGTGCCAGCAGCTTAGTTCCGAACGGGGTCGAGGGCTACACCTTC,CASSLVPNGVEGYTF
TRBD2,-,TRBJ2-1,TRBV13,TGTGCCAGCAGCTTCGTTGGGACTAGCAGTAATGAGCAGTTCTTC,CASSFVGTSSNEQFF
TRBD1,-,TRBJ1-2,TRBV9,TGTGCCAGCAGCGGAGGACAGGGGGCTATCTATGGCTACACCTTC,CASSGGQGAIYGYTF
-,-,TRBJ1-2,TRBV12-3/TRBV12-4,TGTGCCAGCAGTTTAGTGGGGTTAAAAGGCTACACCTTC,CASSLVGLKGYTF
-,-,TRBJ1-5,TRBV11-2,TGTGCCAGCAGACTCGGTGGCCAGGCTCATCAGCCCCAGCATTTT,CASRLGGQAHQPQHF
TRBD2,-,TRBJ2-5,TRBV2,TGTGCCAGCAGCGCTAGCGGGTACCAAGAGACCCAGTACTTC,CASSASGYQETQYF
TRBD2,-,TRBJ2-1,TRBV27,TGTGCCAGCACGAGCGGGGGGGCTATGAATGAGCAGTTCTTC,CASTSGGAMNEQFF
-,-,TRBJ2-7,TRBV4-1,TGCGCCAGCAGCCAAGTCCCGGATTCCTACGAGCAGTACTTC,CASSQVPDSYEQYF
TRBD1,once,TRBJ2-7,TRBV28,TGTGCCAGCAGTTTATTACAGGGGGCGGGCGAGCAGTACTTC,CASSLLQGAGEQYF